The rows below give T cell receptor beta chains drawn from one sample of a study of blood T cells in healthy people across ages. TCRdb analysed the 5' RACE reads with MiXCR anew, one entry per CDR3 protein. Of about 620,000 distinct CDR3 sequences listed, more than 45% are singletons. The sequencing sample was made of blood. These receptors came from an elderly woman in good health. The CDR3 runs from the conserved cysteine through the conserved F or W. D genes are given only for firm matches. For some rows the clone size is stated as once, few or many, or as a class when expanded; others skip it.

size	D	V	J	DNA	CDR3
-	TRBD1	TRBV28	TRBJ2-1	TGTGCCAGCAGGCCGGGACAGATTGAGCAGTTCTTC	CASRPGQIEQFF
-	TRBD2	TRBV7-9	TRBJ2-3	TGTGCCAGCACTGGACTAGCGGGGGGGAAGGATACGCAGTATTTT	CASTGLAGGKDTQYF
-	TRBD1	TRBV27	TRBJ2-7	TGTGCCAGCACAAACAGGGGACAGGGCGCCTACGAGCAGTACTTC	CASTNRGQGAYEQYF
-	TRBD1	TRBV5-1	TRBJ1-4	TGCGCCAGCAGCCGGACAGGGGGGACTAATGAAAAACTGTTTTTT	CASSRTGGTNEKLFF
-	TRBD1	TRBV6-1	TRBJ1-6	TGTGCCAGCAGAGGACAGGGGACAATAAGTTCACCCCTCCACTTT	CASRGQGTISSPLHF
-	-	TRBV19	TRBJ2-6	TGTGCCAGTAGCGGGAAGGAGAGTGGCTCTGGGGCCAACGTCCTGACTTTC	CASSGKESGSGANVLTF
-	TRBD1	TRBV20-1	TRBJ1-2	TGCAGTGCCCGACAGGGGGATCTTCTCAACTATGGCTACACCTTC	CSARQGDLLNYGYTF
many	TRBD1	TRBV5-1	TRBJ2-7	TGCGCCAGCAGCTGGGCTCCGGGACAGGGAACCTACGAGCAGTACTTC	CASSWAPGQGTYEQYF
-	-	TRBV3-1	TRBJ2-1	TGTGCCAGCAGCCTCCCAGCGAAAGACAATGAGCAGTTCTTC	CASSLPAKDNEQFF
many	-	TRBV4-1	TRBJ1-6	TGCGCCAGCAGCCAAGATATACAGGGTTTTCTCTCCTATAATTCACCCCTCCACTTT	CASSQDIQGFLSYNSPLHF
-	-	TRBV7-2	TRBJ2-3	TGTGCCAGCAGCCCCACGGTGAAGGATACGCAGTATTTT	CASSPTVKDTQYF
many	-	TRBV5-1	TRBJ2-1	TGCGCCAGCAGCTTCCCCGACAACCAAGTAAATGAGCAGTTCTTC	CASSFPDNQVNEQFF
few	-	TRBV30	TRBJ2-6	TGTGCCTGGACCCTAGGGGGGTCCGGGGCCAACGTCCTGACTTTC	CAWTLGGSGANVLTF
-	-	TRBV27	TRBJ1-2	TGTGCCAGCGGAGACCTGGGGCCTAACTATGGCTACACCTTC	CASGDLGPNYGYTF
-	TRBD1	TRBV28	TRBJ2-3	TGTGCCACCGAAACAGGGGAGACGAATACGCAGTATTTT	CATETGETNTQYF
few	TRBD2	TRBV20-1	TRBJ2-5	TGCAGTGCTAGTCGGGGGGGAAAGGAGACCCAGTACTTC	CSASRGGKETQYF
-	-	TRBV7-2	TRBJ1-1	TGTGCCAGCAGCCCCGCAGGGGCGCCTGAAGCTTTCTTT	CASSPAGAPEAFF
-	-	TRBV3-1	TRBJ1-3	TGTGCCAGCAGCCAAGAAGGGGCAGGAAACACCATATATTTT	CASSQEGAGNTIYF
-	TRBD1	TRBV18	TRBJ2-7	TGTGCCAGCTCACCCTCGGGACAGGGTAGGCACGAGCAGTACTTC	CASSPSGQGRHEQYF
many	-	TRBV7-2	TRBJ1-6	TGTGCCAGCAGCTCCACCGGGAACTCCTATAATTCACCCCTCCACTTT	CASSSTGNSYNSPLHF
few	-	TRBV6-2/TRBV6-3	TRBJ1-4	TGTGCCAGCAGTGGCGGACGGTATGAAAAACTGTTTTTT	CASSGGRYEKLFF
-	-	TRBV12-3/TRBV12-4	TRBJ2-6	TGTGCCAGCACTGGGGGGAATGTTACTGGGGCCAACGTCCTGACTTTC	CASTGGNVTGANVLTF